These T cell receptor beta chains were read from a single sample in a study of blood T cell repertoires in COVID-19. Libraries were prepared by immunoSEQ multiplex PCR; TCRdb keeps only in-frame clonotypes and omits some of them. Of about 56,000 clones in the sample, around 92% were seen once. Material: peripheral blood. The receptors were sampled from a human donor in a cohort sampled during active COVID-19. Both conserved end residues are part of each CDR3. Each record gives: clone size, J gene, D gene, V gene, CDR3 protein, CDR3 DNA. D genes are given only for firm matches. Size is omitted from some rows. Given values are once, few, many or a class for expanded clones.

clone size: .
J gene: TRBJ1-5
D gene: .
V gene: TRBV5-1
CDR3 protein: CASSPGDSNQPQHF
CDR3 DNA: TGCGCCAGCAGCCCCGGGGATAGCAATCAGCCCCAGCATTTT

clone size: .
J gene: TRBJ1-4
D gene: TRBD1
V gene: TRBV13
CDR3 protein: CASSLAYRDRTATNEKLFF
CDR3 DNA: TGTGCCAGCAGCTTAGCCTACCGGGACAGGACAGCAACTAATGAAAAACTGTTTTTT

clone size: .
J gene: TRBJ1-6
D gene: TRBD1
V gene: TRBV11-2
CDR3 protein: CASSFSIRGGQGFSPLHF
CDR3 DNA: TGTGCCAGCAGCTTCAGCATCCGGGGGGGACAGGGCTTTTCACCCCTCCACTTT

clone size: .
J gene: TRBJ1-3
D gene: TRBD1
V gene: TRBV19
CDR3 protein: CASSIEDRINTIYF
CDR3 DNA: TGTGCCAGTAGTATCGAGGACAGGATCAACACCATATATTTT

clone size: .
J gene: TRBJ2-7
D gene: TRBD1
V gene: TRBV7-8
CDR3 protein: CASSLAEGQAPREQYF
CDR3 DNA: TGTGCCAGCAGCTTAGCGGAAGGACAGGCACCTCGGGAGCAGTACTTC

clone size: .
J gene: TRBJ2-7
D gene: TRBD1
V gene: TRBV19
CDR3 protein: CASSIIGQGSYEQYF
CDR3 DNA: TGTGCCAGTAGTATAATAGGACAGGGATCCTACGAGCAGTACTTC

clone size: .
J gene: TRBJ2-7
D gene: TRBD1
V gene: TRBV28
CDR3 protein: CASRPGTGGAEQYF
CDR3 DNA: TGTGCCAGCAGACCCGGGACAGGGGGCGCCGAGCAGTACTTC

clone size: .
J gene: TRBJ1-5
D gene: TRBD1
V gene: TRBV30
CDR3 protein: CAWSVGTGLGQPQHF
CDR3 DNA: TGTGCCTGGAGTGTTGGGACAGGGTTAGGACAGCCCCAGCATTTT

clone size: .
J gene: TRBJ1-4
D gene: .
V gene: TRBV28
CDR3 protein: CATASQITNEKLFF
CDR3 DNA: TGTGCCACCGCCTCCCAGATAACTAATGAAAAACTGTTTTTT

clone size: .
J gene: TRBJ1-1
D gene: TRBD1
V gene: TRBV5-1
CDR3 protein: CASSPGQGPTEAFF
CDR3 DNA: TGCGCCAGCAGCCCGGGACAGGGACCCACTGAAGCTTTCTTT

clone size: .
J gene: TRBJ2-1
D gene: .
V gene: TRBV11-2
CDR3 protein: CASSSEYQFLATSYNEQFF
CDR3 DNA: TGTGCCAGCAGCTCGGAATATCAATTTCTAGCGACTTCCTACAATGAGCAGTTCTTC

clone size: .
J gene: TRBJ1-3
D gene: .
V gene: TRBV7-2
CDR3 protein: CASSFTGSRNTIYF
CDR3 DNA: TGTGCCAGCAGCTTTACAGGGTCCAGAAACACCATATATTTT

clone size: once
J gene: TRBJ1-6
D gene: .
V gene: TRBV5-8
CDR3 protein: CASSPTGTNSPLHF
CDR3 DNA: TGTGCCAGCAGCCCGACAGGCACCAATTCACCCCTCCACTTT

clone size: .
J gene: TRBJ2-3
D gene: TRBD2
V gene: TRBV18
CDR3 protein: CASSPPAGGPTDTQYF
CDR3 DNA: TGTGCCAGCTCACCTCCGGCGGGGGGCCCCACAGATACGCAGTATTTT

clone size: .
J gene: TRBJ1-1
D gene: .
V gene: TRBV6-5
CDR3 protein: CASSYLPGTEAFF
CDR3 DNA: TGTGCCAGCAGTTATCTCCCCGGTACTGAAGCTTTCTTT

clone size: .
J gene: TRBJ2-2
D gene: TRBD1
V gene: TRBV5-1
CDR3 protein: CASSWDRGRNTGELFF
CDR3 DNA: TGCGCCAGCAGCTGGGACAGGGGGCGCAACACCGGGGAGCTGTTTTTT